Here is one TCR beta chain with its context. The sample is drawn from a study of control samples from healthy donors and cancer patients. V lost 4 bases and J lost 1, with 15 bases in between. Germline V gene lookup returns CDR1 SGDLS and CDR2 YYNGEE. This CDR3 has 17 residues. The repertoire was sequenced with immunoSEQ multiplex PCR; TCRdb's copy has only in-frame clones and lacks some. The table records 95,000 to 100,000 clones, more than 85% of them present only once. The TCR comes from a man under 40 in good health. The chain carries TRBV9 and TRBJ1-6; D possibly corresponds to TRBD1 (5 bases). Sequencing used blood. CDR3 nucleotides: TGTGCCAGCAGCCCCAGTTTATGGGGGTCCTATAATTCACCCCTCCACTTT. Translation: CASSPSLWGSYNSPLHF.